Each of the 13 T cell receptor beta chains below was sequenced from the same sample in a study of early T cells in non-severe SARS-CoV-2 infection. TCRdb fed the 5' RACE reads into MiXCR, producing one record per CDR3 protein. This sample yields 70,000 to 85,000 distinct CDR3 sequences, of which approximately 13% are seen a single time; roughly 6% belongs to the top ten. The specimen was whole blood. All receptors derive from an adult who was a healthcare worker with PCR-confirmed SARS-CoV-2 infection or an uninfected control (not recorded which).

This clonotype appeared a few times. The V call is TRBV7-2, the J call TRBJ2-1; 10 positions match TRBD2. V lost 5 bases and J lost 9; bases outside the gene matches: 10. Looked up from germline, CDR1 is SGHTA and CDR2 is FQGNSA. This CDR3 is built from 15 residues. CDR3 coding DNA: TGTGCCAGCAGCACAAGCGGGGGGGCCTTCGGTGAGCAGTTCTTC. Amino acids: CASSTSGGAFGEQFF.

The chain has TRBV29-1 and TRBJ2-3; no reliable D call. V lost 4 bases and J 3 bases, leaving 11 bases between the germline ends. Germline lookup yields CDR1 SQVTM and CDR2 ANQGSEA. The CDR3 loop spans 13 amino acids. The CDR3 loop is CSVGPLWTDTQYF. DNA of the CDR3: TGCAGCGTTGGCCCCCTTTGGACAGATACGCAGTATTTT.

V gene TRBV28 combines with J gene TRBJ1-1; D call uncertain. Trimming pared 7 bases from V and 3 bases from J, leaving 0 bases between. The CDR3 has 9 residues. CDR1 is MDHEN, CDR2 SYDVKM, per germline. The CDR3 sequence: CASNTEAFF. The CDR3 nucleotides read TGTGCCAGCAACACTGAAGCTTTCTTT.

This clonotype was seen repeatedly, ten times or more. V and J are TRBV11-3 and TRBJ2-3; D perhaps matches TRBD1 (5 bases). Deletions cut 0 bases from V and 4 bases from J, with 8 bases between. The length of the CDR3 is 14 residues. Germline CDR1 is SGHNT and CDR2 is YENEEA. The CDR3 DNA is TGTGCCAGCAGCTTAGATGCAGGGTCAGATACGCAGTATTTT. Protein sequence: CASSLDAGSDTQYF.

This clonotype has more than one count but fewer than ten. The J gene is TRBJ1-2, the V gene TRBV6-6; 9 nucleotides line up with TRBD1. The CDR3 consists of 12 residues. The germline V gene encodes CDR1 MNHNY and CDR2 SVGAGI (reference sequence). The ends lost 7 bases at V and 5 bases at J; junction bases unmatched: 2. CDR3 DNA: TGTGCCAGCAAACAGGGGGCTTATGGCTACACCTTC. It yields the protein CASKQGAYGYTF.

This clonotype was counted ten times or more. V usage is TRBV19 and J usage is TRBJ1-2; D is uncertain. The germline CDR1 and CDR2 sequences are LNHDA and SQIVND (reference sequence). This CDR3 comprises 15 residues. V dropped 3 bases and J dropped 6 bases, with 17 bases sitting between them. CDR3 bases: TGTGCCAGTAGTATCCAGCGACTGCTTTCTAATGGCTACACCTTC. It translates to CASSIQRLLSNGYTF.

V gene TRBV12-3 or TRBV12-4 combines with J gene TRBJ1-6; TRBD1 matches 7 bases. The junction had 9 bases not matched to a gene; V was cut back by 6 bases and J by 7 bases. The CDR3 runs 15 residues. CDR3 nucleotide sequence: TGTGCCAGCAGACCGACAGGGCACGGAAATTCACCCCTCCACTTT. Protein sequence: CASRPTGHGNSPLHF.

The rearrangement joins TRBV18 to TRBJ1-1, with TRBD1 as a possible D gene (5 bases). CDR1 is KGHSH and CDR2 is LQKENI in the germline V gene. The CDR3 has 15 residues. V lost 3 bases and J lost 5, with 16 bases in between. In DNA form, the CDR3 reads TGTGCCAGCTCACCTATGGACGGGGGGTTAACTGAAGCTTTCTTT. It yields the protein CASSPMDGGLTEAFF.

V gene TRBV6-6 combines with J gene TRBJ1-5, with D unclear. V lost 0 bases, J lost 0 bases, and 6 bases lay in between. Germline values: CDR1 MNHNY, CDR2 SVGAGI (reference sequence). This CDR3 is 15 amino acids long. The CDR3 region has the DNA TGTGCCAGCAGTTACTCGAGGGATAGCAATCAGCCCCAGCATTTT. It is translated as CASSYSRDSNQPQHF.

This chain connects TRBV5-1 to TRBJ2-7; D not certain. The germline V and J ends were trimmed by 0 bases and 5 bases, with 12 bases remaining between them. Looked up from germline, CDR1 is SGHRS and CDR2 is YFSETQ. The CDR3 length is 14 residues. The CDR3 loop is CASSLAGRSHEQYF. The CDR3 nucleotides are TGCGCCAGCAGCTTGGCGGGCCGGAGCCACGAGCAGTACTTC.

V is TRBV18 and J is TRBJ1-4, with TRBD1 matching over 7 bases. The CDR3 consists of 15 residues. The ends lost 3 bases at V and 4 bases at J; junction bases unmatched: 5. Germline V lookup: CDR1 KGHSH, CDR2 LQKENI. Written as DNA, the CDR3 is TGTGCCAGCTCACCCGGGGACAGTTATAATGAAAAACTGTTTTTT. Translating gives CASSPGDSYNEKLFF. Filled out from reference TRBV18 and TRBJ1-4, the complete variable domain reads NAGVMQNPRHLVRRRGQEARLRCSPMKGHSHVYWYRQLPEEGLKFMVYLQKENIIDESGMPKERFSAEFPKEGPSILRIQQVVRGDSAAYFCASSPGDSYNEKLFFGSGTQLSVL.

This clonotype was seen a few times. The chain carries TRBV5-5 and TRBJ2-5; tentatively, D is TRBD1 (6 bases). Germline CDR1 is SGHKS and CDR2 is YYEKEE (reference sequence). V dropped 7 bases and J dropped 5 bases, with 15 bases sitting between them. The CDR3 is 13 amino acids. DNA of the CDR3: TGTGCCAGCCAGGGGACGTCGGGGGAGACCCAGTACTTC. Translating it yields CASQGTSGETQYF.

The gene calls are TRBV20-1 and TRBJ1-1, with D unclear. Between the trimmed V and J ends, which lost 6 bases and 4 bases, there was a span of 15 bases. CDR1 and CDR2 from the germline V gene are DFQATT and SNEGSKA (reference sequence). The CDR3 has 13 residues. CDR3 in amino acids: CSARRGIRTEAFF. As DNA, the CDR3 is TGCAGTGCCCGACGTGGGATCCGCACTGAAGCTTTCTTT.